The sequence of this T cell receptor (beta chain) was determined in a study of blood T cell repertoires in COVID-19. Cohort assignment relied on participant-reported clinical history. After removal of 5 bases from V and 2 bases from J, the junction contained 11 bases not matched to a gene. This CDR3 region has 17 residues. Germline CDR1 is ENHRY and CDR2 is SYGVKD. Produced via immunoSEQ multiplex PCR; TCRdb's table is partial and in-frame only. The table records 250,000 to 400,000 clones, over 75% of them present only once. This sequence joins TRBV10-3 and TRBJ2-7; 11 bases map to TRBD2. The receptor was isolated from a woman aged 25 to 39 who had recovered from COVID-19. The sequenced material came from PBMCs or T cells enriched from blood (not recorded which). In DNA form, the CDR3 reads TGTGCCATCAGTCCTAGCGGGGGGTTCGAGGGGACCTACGAGCAGTACTTC. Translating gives CAISPSGGFEGTYEQYF.